The 22 T cell receptor beta chains presented below share a single source sample, sequenced in a study of T cell repertoires in cytomegalovirus infection. The antigens for these receptors are not known. TCRdb re-analysed the reads in MiXCR, keeping a single row per CDR3 protein. The repertoire holds under 90,000 distinct CDR3 sequences, 22% seen once, with under 85% in the top ten. Sample: PBMCs, sequenced either directly or after in vitro stimulation (not recorded which). These receptors all come from a human donor in good health (CMV status not recorded). Some clones in this sample may be carry-over from other donors' samples.

This chain joins TRBV4-1 and TRBJ2-1; tentatively, D is TRBD2 (6 bases). CDR1 and CDR2 from the germline V gene are MGHRA and YSYEKL. The CDR3 runs to 18 residues. Trimming left V 1 base short and J 0 bases short, with 16 bases between. The CDR3 DNA follows: TGCGCCAGCAGCCAAGTAGGAGGGAGGACGAGCTCCTACAATGAGCAGTTCTTC. Residues: CASSQVGGRTSSYNEQFF.

The CDR3 DNA reads TGCAGCGTTGAGGGAGACAGGGGGTTTACGCAGTATTTT. Protein product: CSVEGDRGFTQYF. The chain links TRBV29-1 to TRBJ2-3; 9 bases map to TRBD1. This CDR3 contains 13 residues. Germline values: CDR1 SQVTM, CDR2 ANQGSEA. J was trimmed by 8 bases and V by 3 bases; bases with no gene match: 6.

This rearrangement joins TRBV12-3 or TRBV12-4 to TRBJ1-3; D possibly corresponds to TRBD1 (5 bases). This CDR3 region has 15 residues. Trimming removed 5 bases at V and 3 bases at J, with 14 bases between. CDR3 sequence (DNA): TGTGCCAGCAGTCCTCAGGGTAGGTTTGGAAACACCATATATTTT. This gives the protein CASSPQGRFGNTIYF.

Only a few counts were recorded for this clonotype. This rearrangement joins TRBV6-6 to TRBJ2-7; the D is unclear. V was clipped by 2 bases and J by 4 bases, with 6 bases between them. Germline CDR1 and CDR2: MNHNY and SVGAGI (reference sequence). This CDR3 region has 12 residues. CDR3 DNA sequence: TGTGCCAGCAGTTACGGGGTTTACGAGCAGTACTTC. Protein: CASSYGVYEQYF.

This clonotype was found a few times. The rearrangement uses TRBV4-3 and TRBJ1-1, with D unresolved. This CDR3 has 14 residues. V lost 0 bases to trimming and J lost 3 bases, with 8 bases between them. Germline lookup yields CDR1 LGHNA and CDR2 YSLEER. The CDR3 is CASSQDQTYTEAFF. The DNA of the CDR3 is TGCGCCAGCAGCCAAGATCAGACTTACACTGAAGCTTTCTTT.

In this sample, this clonotype turned up many times. The chain employs TRBV12-3 or TRBV12-4 and TRBJ1-1, with a possible D match to TRBD1 (6 bases). The CDR3 has 14 residues. Trimming stripped 2 bases from V and 4 bases from J, with 11 bases between. The CDR3 bases are TGTGCCAGCAGTTTACAGGGGCCAGGCACTGAAGCTTTCTTT. This translates into CASSLQGPGTEAFF.

The chain carries TRBV6-5 and TRBJ1-1; D call uncertain. This CDR3 is 19 amino acids long. Germline CDR1 reads MNHEY; CDR2 reads SVGAGI. The V end was cut by 7 bases, the J end by 0 bases, with 27 bases between. The CDR3 coding sequence is TGTGCCAGCAAGAGGGTTGAGAAGAGGGTCTCCACCTTGAACACTGAAGCTTTCTTT. Translation gives CASKRVEKRVSTLNTEAFF.

This clonotype was seen only a few times. The chain has TRBV5-4 and TRBJ1-2; tentatively, D is TRBD1 (5 bases). Between the trimmed V and J ends, which lost 4 bases and 4 bases, there was a span of 20 bases. The CDR3 has 16 residues. Germline values: CDR1 SGHNT, CDR2 YYREEE (reference sequence). The CDR3 coding sequence is TGTGCCAGCAGCCGCCCAGGGCAGATCGACTCCTATGGCTACACCTTC. The encoded protein is CASSRPGQIDSYGYTF.

This clonotype was observed a handful of times. The chain uses TRBV15 and TRBJ1-6; D gene ambiguous. Germline CDR1 reads LNHNV; CDR2 reads YYDKDF (reference sequence). Between the trimmed V and J ends, which lost 0 bases and 7 bases, there was a span of 10 bases. This CDR3 region has 15 residues. The CDR3 reads CATSRDPSRNSPLHF. The DNA for the CDR3 is TGTGCCACCAGCAGAGATCCCTCACGGAATTCACCCCTCCACTTT. Filled out from reference TRBV15 and TRBJ1-6, the complete variable domain reads DAMVIQNPRYQVTQFGKPVTLSCSQTLNHNVMYWYQQKSSQAPKLLFHYYDKDFNNEADTPDNFQSRRPNTSFCFLDIRSPGLGDTAMYLCATSRDPSRNSPLHFGNGTRLTVT.

The table lists this clonotype with a few counts. This chain links TRBV6-2 or TRBV6-3 with TRBJ1-1; tentative D call: TRBD1 (5 bases). Trimming removed 2 bases at V and 3 bases at J, with 13 bases between. Looked up from germline, CDR1 is MNHEY and CDR2 is SVGEGT. The CDR3 extends over 15 amino acids. CDR3 sequence reads: CASSYRGHQYTEAFF. CDR3 in DNA: TGTGCCAGCAGTTACCGAGGACACCAGTACACTGAAGCTTTCTTT.

This clonotype appeared many times. The chain recombines TRBV12-3 or TRBV12-4 with TRBJ2-1; 9 bases are a match to TRBD2. V trimming: 3 bases; J trimming: 6 bases; junction bases outside the gene matches: 6. The CDR3 spans 15 residues. The CDR3 bases are TGTGCCAGCAGTTTGCCCGGGACTAGCCGCAATGAGCAGTTCTTC. As protein: CASSLPGTSRNEQFF.

V gene TRBV18 combines with J gene TRBJ1-3; no reliable D call. Trimming took off 3 bases at V and 1 base at J, with 13 bases between the two ends. Germline assignment: CDR1 KGHSH and CDR2 LQKENI. The CDR3 contains 16 residues. The CDR3 region is CASSPSETASGNTIYF. CDR3 in DNA: TGTGCCAGCTCACCCTCTGAGACGGCGTCTGGAAACACCATATATTTT.

Worth noting for this clonotype: One end of the junction fails to match germline, which may point to a read error. The genes are TRBV6-2 or TRBV6-3 and TRBJ2-1; TRBD2 aligns across 16 bases. Germline values: CDR1 MNHEY, CDR2 SVGEGT. The CDR3 spans 19 residues. The CDR3 DNA is TGTGCCAGCTGTTACACACCGGGACTAGCGGGAGGGCCTAGGAATGAGCAGTTCTTC. This gives the protein CASCYTPGLAGGPRNEQFF.

This clonotype was counted at least ten times. The rearrangement joins TRBV7-2 to TRBJ2-3; D not resolved. This CDR3 has 15 amino acids. Germline assignment: CDR1 SGHTA and CDR2 FQGNSA. The ends were cut back, 1 base at V and 1 base at J, with 9 bases in the middle. CDR3 sequence reads: CASSLVKQGTDTQYF. The DNA of the CDR3 is TGTGCCAGCAGCTTAGTTAAGCAGGGCACAGATACGCAGTATTTT.

V gene TRBV12-3 or TRBV12-4 combines with J gene TRBJ1-1, with unresolved D. The CDR3 covers 14 residues. Between the trimmed V and J ends, which lost 3 bases and 1 base, there was a span of 9 bases. CDR3: CASSFRWSNTEAFF. DNA of the CDR3: TGTGCCAGCAGTTTTCGATGGTCGAACACTGAAGCTTTCTTT.

The chain employs TRBV6-6 and TRBJ1-1; the match to TRBD1 covers 7 bases. Losses at the gene ends were 10 bases for V and 4 bases for J; bases not matched to a gene: 9. The CDR3 covers 13 residues. The germline V gene has CDR1 MNHNY and CDR2 SVGAGI (reference sequence). CDR3 in DNA: TGTGCCATCAAACAGGGGTCGGGCACTGAAGCTTTCTTT. Translating gives CAIKQGSGTEAFF.

The J gene is TRBJ2-5, the V gene TRBV7-2, with a tentative D call TRBD2 (7 bases). V was shortened by 2 bases and J by 2 bases, with 18 bases between the two germline ends. Germline V gene data show CDR1 as SGHTA and CDR2 as FQGNSA. The CDR3 is 17 amino acids. The CDR3 region has the DNA TGTGCCAGCAGCTTATGGGGGCTAGCGGACCCTCAAGAGACCCAGTACTTC. This translates into CASSLWGLADPQETQYF. Complete variable domain (other parts from reference TRBV7-2 and TRBJ2-5): GAGVSQSPSNKVTEKGKDVELRCDPISGHTALYWYRQSLGQGLEFLIYFQGNSAPDKSGLPSDRFSAERTGGSVSTLTIQRTQQEDSAVYLCASSLWGLADPQETQYFGPGTRLLVL.

The V gene is TRBV5-6, the J gene TRBJ2-3; D unresolved. Germline V gene lookup returns CDR1 SGHDT and CDR2 YYEEEE. V was pared by 0 bases and J by 4 bases, with 9 bases between. This CDR3 is 14 amino acids long. CDR3: CASSLGLVADTQYF. CDR3 nucleotide sequence: TGTGCCAGCAGCTTGGGCCTAGTGGCAGATACGCAGTATTTT.

This clonotype was detected a few times. The chain carries TRBV4-3 and TRBJ1-2; 8 bases line up with TRBD1. From germline, CDR1 is LGHNA and CDR2 YSLEER. The V gene end was trimmed by 0 bases and the J gene end by 2 bases; junction bases not matched to a gene: 11. The CDR3 has 18 amino acids. The CDR3 DNA follows: TGCGCCAGCAGCCAAGAAGGGGGTTACAGGGGGAACAACTATGGCTACACCTTC. This codes for CASSQEGGYRGNNYGYTF.

The sample holds a few counts of this clonotype. This rearrangement joins TRBV19 to TRBJ1-5; 9 bases are shared with TRBD1. From germline, CDR1 is LNHDA and CDR2 SQIVND (reference sequence). There are 14 residues in the CDR3. V trimming: 5 bases; J trimming: 4 bases; junction bases outside the gene matches: 3. The DNA for the CDR3 is TGTGCCAGTAGTGGGACAGGGACTAATCAGCCCCAGCATTTT. This gives the protein CASSGTGTNQPQHF.

This clonotype was counted between two and nine times. The rearrangement links TRBV28 to TRBJ1-1; D unclear. CDR1 and CDR2 from the germline V gene are MDHEN and SYDVKM. V lost 6 bases, J lost 0 bases, and 8 bases lay in between. The CDR3 covers 13 residues. The CDR3 DNA follows: TGTGCCAGCAGGAGAGGTATGAACACTGAAGCTTTCTTT. It encodes CASRRGMNTEAFF.

The chain has TRBV12-3 or TRBV12-4 and TRBJ1-1; D not certain. Trimming removed 1 base from V and 10 bases from J, with 13 bases in between. The length of the CDR3 is 13 residues. Here the CDR3 reads CASSLVNPEGAFF. CDR3 nucleotides: TGTGCCAGCAGTTTAGTGAATCCCGAGGGAGCTTTCTTT.